This T cell receptor (beta chain) derives from a study of blood T cell repertoires in COVID-19 (dated by TCRdb to about 2020). As for the study more broadly: The collaborator samples originated in the United States, Italy and Spain and spanned the acute and convalescent phases of COVID-19. Deeply sampled blood TCRbeta repertoires from subjects exposed to, actively infected with, or recovered from COVID-19 were included in the dataset. Where HLA class I and class II types were available, the types were taken from metadata supplied by the sample provider, not from assay-based typing. The sample metadata nearly always contained a de-identified subject ID, COVID-19 status, age in years and sex. The material from the prospective study consisted of cDNA or gDNA derived from T cells, B-cell-depleted T cells, or PBMCs. The samples were drawn from two sources: the first 160 participants of the ongoing ImmuneRACE study, and 950 to 1,500 subjects contributed by 6 global collaborators. The repertoires were released in a freely available public database intended as a resource for research on the immune response to SARS-CoV-2.

CDR1 and CDR2, per the germline V gene, are SGDLS and YYNGEE. From its cysteine to its phenylalanine, the CDR3 spans 24 amino acids. Only the CDR3 DNA stays, 72 bases, in frame from base 1. V loses 0 bases at its end and J loses 0 bases; junction bases beyond the gene matches: 19. In the case of this clone: Its antigen has not been determined. The sample holds no much larger clone one base away, and base qualities are not on file.

Collaborating institutions collected whole blood in K2EDTA tubes following their own protocols. For TCRbeta analysis, collaborators shipped samples as frozen whole blood, isolated PBMCs, or DNA extracted from either of those sample types. Points the paper makes about the study in general: Clinical and demographic metadata were provided uncurated, with the amount varying by source and participant.

TCRbeta CDR3 regions were amplified from genomic DNA by means of the immunoSEQ Assay, a bias-controlled multiplex PCR. The authors' analysis ran thus. The number of nucleated cells in each sample was estimated from the amplification of reference gene primers within the assay. Sequence reads were collapsed and filtered to measure the absolute abundance of every unique TCRbeta CDR3 rearrangement. For each sample, productive Simpson clonality was calculated as the square root of Simpson's diversity index over productive rearrangements. Sourced from immuneACCESS, this table was stored by TCRdb with only in-frame sequences that have V and J called. A share of the clones is absent; for the studies checked, an unresolved V gene accounts for under half, and the remainder has no known explanation. D and trimming were read from the DNA, whereas the V and J calls and clone size are those reported in that table. The sample table holds 100,000 to 150,000 clones, of which 86% were seen once. The ten largest clones represent approximately 5% of the sample.

The receptor's source is a human donor in a cohort sampled during active COVID-19. The sequence joins TRBV9 to TRBJ2-6, with 12 bases aligning to TRBD2. Sequencing was performed on peripheral blood. The CDR3 loop reads CASSVVAPRLAGAGKVSGANVLTF. The nucleotides are TGTGCCAGCAGCGTAGTAGCGCCCCGACTAGCGGGAGCGGGGAAGGTCTCTGGGGCCAACGTCCTGACTTTC.